These 21 T cell receptor beta chains share one sample of origin, sequenced in a study of blood T cell repertoires in COVID-19. Profiled with immunoSEQ multiplex PCR; TCRdb holds only in-frame clones, not every one. The table lists approximately 260,000 clones, under 90% of them singletons. The sequenced sample was PBMCs or T cells enriched from blood (not recorded which). The receptors were gathered from a woman aged 60-75 years who had recovered from COVID-19.

The chain has TRBV4-1 and TRBJ1-1; TRBD1 might be the D (5 bases). The germline V gene encodes CDR1 MGHRA and CDR2 YSYEKL. The CDR3 sequence is 15 residues long. The germline V and J ends were trimmed by 4 bases and 5 bases, with 17 bases remaining between them. The CDR3 here is CASSLSGEAATEAFF. In DNA, the CDR3 is TGCGCCAGCAGCCTATCGGGGGAGGCGGCGACTGAAGCTTTCTTT.

The V call is TRBV10-3, the J call TRBJ2-3; 7 bases agree with TRBD1. Germline CDR1 reads ENHRY; CDR2 reads SYGVKD. V shed 6 bases, J shed 2 bases, and the junction held 5 bases outside the gene matches. The CDR3 runs to 14 residues. CDR3 in DNA: TGTGCCATCAGGGTGGGACAGATCACAGATACGCAGTATTTT. It is translated as CAIRVGQITDTQYF.

This chain joins TRBV7-8 and TRBJ2-1; TRBD2 matches 14 bases. V shed 1 base and J 10 bases; nucleotides not matched to a gene: 12. The CDR3 contains 18 residues. The germline V gene has CDR1 SGHVS and CDR2 FQNEAQ. The CDR3, as DNA: TGTGCCAGCAGCTTAGTCCCAGGACTAGCGGGAGGACCAAAGGAGCAGTTCTTC. This encodes CASSLVPGLAGGPKEQFF.

The CDR3 loop reads CASKLYAGPYNEQFF. The CDR3, as DNA: TGTGCCAGTAAACTCTATGCGGGACCCTACAATGAGCAGTTCTTC. This chain links TRBV21-1 with TRBJ2-1; TRBD2, as called in the table, went unchecked against the DNA. TRBV21-1 constitutes a pseudogene. CDR3 length: 15 amino acids.

The rearrangement uses TRBV7-2 and TRBJ1-2, with a weak D call TRBD1 (5 bases). V lost 2 bases to trimming and J lost 0 bases, with 10 bases between them. The CDR3 sequence is 15 residues long. Germline CDR1 reads SGHTA; CDR2 reads FQGNSA. The CDR3 here is CASSLQTVANYGYTF. The CDR3 bases are TGTGCCAGCAGCTTACAGACAGTAGCTAACTATGGCTACACCTTC.

V usage is TRBV6-5 and J usage is TRBJ1-4; D perhaps matches TRBD1 (5 bases). The CDR3 is made up of 14 amino acids. Between the trimmed V and J ends, which lost 8 bases and 8 bases, there was a span of 18 bases. From germline, CDR1 is MNHEY and CDR2 SVGAGI. CDR3 nucleotide sequence: TGTGCCAGCCACATCGGCAGGGTTAACGAAAAACTGTTTTTT. Amino acid sequence: CASHIGRVNEKLFF.

CDR3 nucleotides: TGTGCCAGCAGCAGGACAGGGGGCGCCTACAATGAGCAGTTCTTC. The encoded protein is CASSRTGGAYNEQFF. The chain is built from TRBV7-2 and TRBJ2-1, with 11 bases aligning to TRBD1. There are 15 residues in the CDR3. The junction had 2 bases not matched to a gene; V was cut back by 5 bases and J by 2 bases. Germline-derived CDR1 and CDR2 are SGHTA and FQGNSA.

The chain is built from TRBV5-1 and TRBJ1-2; 9 bases match TRBD1. There are 14 residues in the CDR3. J gave up 6 bases and V 2 bases, and 5 bases lay outside the gene matches. CDR1 is SGHRS, CDR2 YFSETQ, per germline. The CDR3 here is CASSFSGDRDGYTF. The DNA for the CDR3 is TGCGCCAGCAGCTTTTCTGGGGACAGGGATGGCTACACCTTC.

This sequence joins TRBV18 and TRBJ2-5, with 7 positions matching TRBD2. V shed 3 bases and J 5 bases; nucleotides not matched to a gene: 6. The germline CDR1 and CDR2 sequences are KGHSH and LQKENI. This CDR3 has 14 residues. The CDR3 DNA reads as TGTGCCAGCTCACCGCGGACTAGTCAGGAGACCCAGTACTTC. It yields the protein CASSPRTSQETQYF. Using reference TRBV18 and TRBJ2-5 for the parts outside the CDR3, the full variable domain is NAGVMQNPRHLVRRRGQEARLRCSPMKGHSHVYWYRQLPEEGLKFMVYLQKENIIDESGMPKERFSAEFPKEGPSILRIQQVVRGDSAAYFCASSPRTSQETQYFGPGTRLLVL.

The rearrangement uses TRBV15 and TRBJ1-6; possibly TRBD1 for D (6 bases). The CDR3 consists of 14 residues. Trimming took 0 bases from V and 9 from J, leaving 9 bases between them. Germline V lookup: CDR1 LNHNV, CDR2 YYDKDF (reference sequence). The CDR3 nucleotides are TGTGCCACCAGCAGAGATCGGGGGGCTTCACCCCTCCACTTT. Translating gives CATSRDRGASPLHF. Looking up the rest from reference TRBV15 and TRBJ1-6 gives the full variable domain: DAMVIQNPRYQVTQFGKPVTLSCSQTLNHNVMYWYQQKSSQAPKLLFHYYDKDFNNEADTPDNFQSRRPNTSFCFLDIRSPGLGDTAMYLCATSRDRGASPLHFGNGTRLTVT.

The CDR3 sequence: CASSSLGTGTGEQYF. The CDR3 DNA is TGTGCCAGCAGTTCCCTCGGGACAGGTACGGGGGAGCAGTACTTC. The chain carries TRBV6-5 and TRBJ2-7; 8 bases line up with TRBD1. The V and J ends lost 4 bases and 7 bases, in that order; junction bases with no gene match: 12. The CDR3 length is 15 residues. Germline V gene lookup returns CDR1 MNHEY and CDR2 SVGAGI.

The chain uses TRBV5-1 and TRBJ2-1; 9 bases map to TRBD2. The V segment lost 3 bases and the J segment 3 bases; nucleotides outside the gene matches: 7. This CDR3 comprises 16 residues. Germline CDR1 SGHRS, CDR2 YFSETQ. The CDR3 DNA is TGCGCCAGCAGCTCATCGCCTAGCGGGGACTACAATGAGCAGTTCTTC. Translation gives CASSSSPSGDYNEQFF. The whole variable domain, filled in from reference TRBV5-1 and TRBJ2-1, reads KAGVTQTPRYLIKTRGQQVTLSCSPISGHRSVSWYQQTPGQGLQFLFEYFSETQRNKGNFPGRFSGRQFSNSRSEMNVSTLELGDSALYLCASSSSPSGDYNEQFFGPGTRLTVL.

The chain carries TRBV19 and TRBJ1-6; TRBD1 aligns across 9 bases. The germline V gene encodes CDR1 LNHDA and CDR2 SQIVND (reference sequence). V gave up 6 bases and J gave up 9 bases; unmatched junction bases: 9. This CDR3 has 15 amino acids. CDR3 sequence reads: CASRQGQGGASPLHF. CDR3 DNA sequence: TGTGCCAGTAGACAGGGACAGGGAGGCGCTTCACCCCTCCACTTT. The whole variable domain, filled in from reference TRBV19 and TRBJ1-6, reads DGGITQSPKYLFRKEGQNVTLSCEQNLNHDAMYWYRQDPGQGLRLIYYSQIVNDFQKGDIAEGYSVSREKKESFPLTVTSAQKNPTAFYLCASRQGQGGASPLHFGNGTRLTVT.

The chain joins TRBV5-1 to TRBJ2-1, with D unresolved. CDR1 is SGHRS, CDR2 YFSETQ, per germline. Trimming stripped 2 bases from V and 10 bases from J, with 10 bases between. CDR3 length: 12 residues. The CDR3 DNA is TGCGCCAGCAGCTTCACCAGGCTCGAGCAGTTCTTC. It specifies CASSFTRLEQFF. Looking up the rest from reference TRBV5-1 and TRBJ2-1 gives the full variable domain: KAGVTQTPRYLIKTRGQQVTLSCSPISGHRSVSWYQQTPGQGLQFLFEYFSETQRNKGNFPGRFSGRQFSNSRSEMNVSTLELGDSALYLCASSFTRLEQFFGPGTRLTVL.

This chain joins TRBV9 and TRBJ1-2; D might be TRBD1 (5 bases). Germline lookup yields CDR1 SGDLS and CDR2 YYNGEE. There are 15 residues in the CDR3. V was trimmed by 4 bases and J by 6 bases, leaving 19 bases between them. The CDR3, as DNA: TGTGCCAGCAGCCCAGGCGGGTGGGGGGACGATGGCTACACCTTC. This gives the protein CASSPGGWGDDGYTF.

In its sample, this clone was seen a few times. The chain is built from TRBV5-1 and TRBJ1-2; 7 bases fit TRBD1. The junction had 11 bases not matched to a gene; V was cut back by 3 bases and J by 0 bases. The CDR3 loop spans 17 amino acids. The germline gives CDR1 SGHRS, CDR2 YFSETQ. The CDR3 region is CASSSTGFLDTNYGYTF. The CDR3, as DNA: TGCGCCAGCAGCTCGACAGGGTTCCTCGATACTAACTATGGCTACACCTTC.

This chain links TRBV23-1 with TRBJ1-1, with 8 nucleotides matching TRBD1. TRBV23-1 is filed as an ORF, its function uncertain. V lost 2 bases, J lost 7 bases, and 9 bases stayed unmatched. The CDR3 length is 15 residues. The CDR3 nucleotides are TGCGCCAGCAGTCAAAGCGGACAGGGAAGGTTTGAAGCTTTCTTT. It translates to CASSQSGQGRFEAFF.

The J gene is TRBJ2-7, the V gene TRBV9; TRBD2 aligns across 10 bases. Germline V gives CDR1 SGDLS, CDR2 YYNGEE. V shed 0 bases and J 4 bases; nucleotides not matched to a gene: 7. This CDR3 is 16 amino acids long. The CDR3 is CASSVGSGTSEYEQYF. In nucleotides, the CDR3 is TGTGCCAGCAGCGTAGGGTCCGGGACTAGCGAGTACGAGCAGTACTTC.

The V gene is TRBV6-4, the J gene TRBJ2-3; 7 bases map to TRBD1. Trimming cost V 6 bases and J 6 bases; bases outside gene matches: 12. The CDR3 has 15 residues. Germline V gives CDR1 MRHNA, CDR2 SNTAGT. CDR3 sequence (DNA): TGTGCCAGCAGCCGGGACAGCGCTCGTGGGGATACGCAGTATTTT. As protein: CASSRDSARGDTQYF.

This chain uses TRBV9 with TRBJ2-3; TRBD2 aligns across 8 bases. The J segment lost 9 bases and the V segment lost 3 bases, leaving 12 bases of the junction unmatched. The CDR3 is 15 amino acids. CDR1 SGDLS and CDR2 YYNGEE come from the germline V gene. In DNA form, the CDR3 reads TGTGCCAGCAGCGCTTTCTCAGCGGGAGAGGACACGCAGTATTTT. Its translation is CASSAFSAGEDTQYF.

Details on this clone: Other DNA sequences in the same sample also yield this CDR3. The chain couples TRBV25-1 to TRBJ1-1; D might be TRBD1 (6 bases). Germline CDR1 MGHDK, CDR2 SYGVNS. V was trimmed by 3 bases and J by 6 bases, leaving 8 bases between them. This CDR3 is 12 amino acids long. The CDR3 loop is CASSDRGAEAFF. The DNA for the CDR3 is TGTGCCAGCAGTGACAGGGGTGCTGAAGCTTTCTTT.